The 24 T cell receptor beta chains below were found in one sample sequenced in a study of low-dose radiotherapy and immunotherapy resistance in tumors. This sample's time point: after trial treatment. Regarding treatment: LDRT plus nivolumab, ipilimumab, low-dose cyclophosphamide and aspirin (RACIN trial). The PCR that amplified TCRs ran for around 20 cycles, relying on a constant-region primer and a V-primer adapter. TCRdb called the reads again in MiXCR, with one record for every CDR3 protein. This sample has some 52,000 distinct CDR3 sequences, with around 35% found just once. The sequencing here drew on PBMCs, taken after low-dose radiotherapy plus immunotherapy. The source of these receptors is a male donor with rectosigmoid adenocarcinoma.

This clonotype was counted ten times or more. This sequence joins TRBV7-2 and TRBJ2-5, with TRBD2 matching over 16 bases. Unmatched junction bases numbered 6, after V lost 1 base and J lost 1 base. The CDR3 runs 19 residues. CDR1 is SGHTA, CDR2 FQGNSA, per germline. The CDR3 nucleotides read TGTGCCAGCAGCTTAGTCTCCGGGACTAGCGGGAGGGGCCAAGAGACCCAGTACTTC. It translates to CASSLVSGTSGRGQETQYF.

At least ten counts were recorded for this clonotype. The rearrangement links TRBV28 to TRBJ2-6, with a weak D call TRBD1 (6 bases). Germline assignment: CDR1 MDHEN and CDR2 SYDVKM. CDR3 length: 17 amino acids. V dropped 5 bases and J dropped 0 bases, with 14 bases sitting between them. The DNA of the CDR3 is TGTGCCAGCAGTCAGGACAGTCTTAGCTCTGGGGCCAACGTCCTGACTTTC. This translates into CASSQDSLSSGANVLTF.

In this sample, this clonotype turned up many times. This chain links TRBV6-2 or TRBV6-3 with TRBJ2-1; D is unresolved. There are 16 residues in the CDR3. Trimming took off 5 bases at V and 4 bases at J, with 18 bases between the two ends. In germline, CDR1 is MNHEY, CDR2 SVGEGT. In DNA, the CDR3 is TGTGCCAGCAGTAAACGACCCATAATCGGTTACAATGAGCAGTTCTTC. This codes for CASSKRPIIGYNEQFF.

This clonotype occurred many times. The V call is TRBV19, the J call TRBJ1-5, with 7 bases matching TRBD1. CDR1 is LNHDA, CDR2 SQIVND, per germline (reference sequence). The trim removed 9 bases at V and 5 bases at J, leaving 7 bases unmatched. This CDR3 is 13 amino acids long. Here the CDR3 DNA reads TGTGCCAGCGGACAGGCTTTCTATCAGCCCCAGCATTTT. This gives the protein CASGQAFYQPQHF. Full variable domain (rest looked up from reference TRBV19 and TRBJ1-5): DGGITQSPKYLFRKEGQNVTLSCEQNLNHDAMYWYRQDPGQGLRLIYYSQIVNDFQKGDIAEGYSVSREKKESFPLTVTSAQKNPTAFYLCASGQAFYQPQHFGDGTRLSIL.

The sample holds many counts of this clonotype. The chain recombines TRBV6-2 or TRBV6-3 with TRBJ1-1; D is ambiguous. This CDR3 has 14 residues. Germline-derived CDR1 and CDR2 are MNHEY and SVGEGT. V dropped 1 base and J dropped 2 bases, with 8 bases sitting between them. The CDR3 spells CASSYWTGNTEAFF. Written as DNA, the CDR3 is TGTGCCAGCAGTTACTGGACCGGTAACACTGAAGCTTTCTTT.

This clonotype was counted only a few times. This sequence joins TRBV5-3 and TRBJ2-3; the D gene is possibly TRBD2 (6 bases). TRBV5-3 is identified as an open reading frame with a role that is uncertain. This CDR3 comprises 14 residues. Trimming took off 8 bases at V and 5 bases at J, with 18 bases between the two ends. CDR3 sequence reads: CASSRDSPRDTQYF. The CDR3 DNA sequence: TGTGCCAGCAGCCGGGACTCCCCGAGAGATACGCAGTATTTT.

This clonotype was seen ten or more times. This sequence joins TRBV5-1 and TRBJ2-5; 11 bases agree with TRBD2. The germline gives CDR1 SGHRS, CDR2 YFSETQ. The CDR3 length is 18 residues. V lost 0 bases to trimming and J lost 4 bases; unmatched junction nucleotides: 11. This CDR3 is CASSLGTSGRRIGETQYF. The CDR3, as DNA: TGCGCCAGCAGCTTGGGAACTAGCGGGAGAAGGATTGGAGAGACCCAGTACTTC.

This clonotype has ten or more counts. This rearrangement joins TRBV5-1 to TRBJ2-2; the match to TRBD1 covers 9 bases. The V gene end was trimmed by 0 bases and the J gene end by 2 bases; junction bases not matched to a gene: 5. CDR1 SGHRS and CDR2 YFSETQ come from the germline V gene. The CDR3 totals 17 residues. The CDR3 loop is CASSLDRGRVNTGELFF. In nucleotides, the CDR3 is TGCGCCAGCAGCTTGGACAGGGGGCGCGTAAACACCGGGGAGCTGTTTTTT.

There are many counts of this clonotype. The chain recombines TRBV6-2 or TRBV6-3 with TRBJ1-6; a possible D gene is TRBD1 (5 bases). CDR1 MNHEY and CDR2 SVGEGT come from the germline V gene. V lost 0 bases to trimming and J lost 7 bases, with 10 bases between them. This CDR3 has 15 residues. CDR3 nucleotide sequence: TGTGCCAGCAGTTACTCCGAGGAGGGGAATTCACCCCTCCACTTT. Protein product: CASSYSEEGNSPLHF.

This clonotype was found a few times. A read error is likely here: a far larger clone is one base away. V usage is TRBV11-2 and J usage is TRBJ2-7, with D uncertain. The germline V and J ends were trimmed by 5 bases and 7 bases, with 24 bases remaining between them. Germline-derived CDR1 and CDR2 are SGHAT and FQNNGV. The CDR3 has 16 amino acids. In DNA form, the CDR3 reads TGTGCCAGCAGCGCCGAGGTCACCTACTCCTACAATGAGCAGTACTTC. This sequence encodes CASSAEVTYSYNEQYF.

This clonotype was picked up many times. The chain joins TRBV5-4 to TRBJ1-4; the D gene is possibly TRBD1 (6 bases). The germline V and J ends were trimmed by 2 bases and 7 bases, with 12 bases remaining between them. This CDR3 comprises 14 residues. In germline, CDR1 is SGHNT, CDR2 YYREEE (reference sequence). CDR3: CASSLTGGGEKLFF. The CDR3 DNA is TGTGCCAGCAGCTTAACTGGGGGCGGTGAAAAACTGTTTTTT.

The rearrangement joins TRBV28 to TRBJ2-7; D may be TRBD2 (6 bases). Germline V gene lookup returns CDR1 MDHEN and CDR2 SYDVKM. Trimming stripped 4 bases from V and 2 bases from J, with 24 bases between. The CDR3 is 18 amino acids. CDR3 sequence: CASSYRGGGRQRPYEQYF. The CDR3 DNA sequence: TGTGCCAGCAGTTACAGAGGAGGTGGGAGGCAACGGCCCTACGAGCAGTACTTC.

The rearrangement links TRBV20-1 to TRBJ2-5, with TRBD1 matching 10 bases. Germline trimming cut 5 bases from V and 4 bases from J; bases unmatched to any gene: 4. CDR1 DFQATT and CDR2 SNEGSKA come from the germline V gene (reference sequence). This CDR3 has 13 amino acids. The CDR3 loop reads CSAGDRGGETQYF. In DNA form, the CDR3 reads TGCAGTGCTGGGGACAGGGGAGGAGAGACCCAGTACTTC.

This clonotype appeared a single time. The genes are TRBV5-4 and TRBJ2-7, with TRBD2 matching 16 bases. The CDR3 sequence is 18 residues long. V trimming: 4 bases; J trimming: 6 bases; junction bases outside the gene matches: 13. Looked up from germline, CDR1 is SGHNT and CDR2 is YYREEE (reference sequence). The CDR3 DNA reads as TGTGCCAGCAGCGGAAGCTTCGGGACTAGCGGGAGGGCCATCGAGCAGTACTTC. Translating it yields CASSGSFGTSGRAIEQYF.

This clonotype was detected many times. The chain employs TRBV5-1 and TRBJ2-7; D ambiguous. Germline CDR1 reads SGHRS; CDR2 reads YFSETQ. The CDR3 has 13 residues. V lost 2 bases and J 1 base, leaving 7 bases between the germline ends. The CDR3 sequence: CASSFVTSYEQYF. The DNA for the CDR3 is TGCGCCAGCAGCTTCGTCACTTCCTACGAGCAGTACTTC. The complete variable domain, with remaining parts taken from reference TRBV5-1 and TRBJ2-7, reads KAGVTQTPRYLIKTRGQQVTLSCSPISGHRSVSWYQQTPGQGLQFLFEYFSETQRNKGNFPGRFSGRQFSNSRSEMNVSTLELGDSALYLCASSFVTSYEQYFGPGTRLTVT.

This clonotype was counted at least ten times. This CDR3 reads CSVTGGQITYEQYF. For the CDR3, the DNA is TGCAGCGTAACCGGGGGCCAGATCACCTACGAGCAGTACTTC. The chain links TRBV29-1 to TRBJ2-7; D is perhaps TRBD1 or TRBD2 (6 bases each). There are 14 residues in the CDR3. Germline CDR1 reads SQVTM; CDR2 reads ANQGSEA. The ends were cut back, 6 bases at V and 2 bases at J, with 17 bases in the middle.

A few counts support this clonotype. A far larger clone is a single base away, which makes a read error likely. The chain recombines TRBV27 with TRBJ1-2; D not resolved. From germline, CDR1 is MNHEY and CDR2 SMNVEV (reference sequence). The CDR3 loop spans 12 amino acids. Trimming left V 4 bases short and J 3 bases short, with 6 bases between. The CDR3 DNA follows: TGTGCCAGCAGTTCGACGGACTATGGCTACACCTTC. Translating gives CASSSTDYGYTF.

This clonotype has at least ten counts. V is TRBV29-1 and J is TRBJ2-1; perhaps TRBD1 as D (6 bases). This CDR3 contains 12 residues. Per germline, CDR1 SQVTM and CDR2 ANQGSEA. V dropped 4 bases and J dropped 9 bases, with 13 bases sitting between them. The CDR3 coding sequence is TGCAGCGTTGTAGACAGGAGGCCTGAGCAGTTCTTC. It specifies CSVVDRRPEQFF.

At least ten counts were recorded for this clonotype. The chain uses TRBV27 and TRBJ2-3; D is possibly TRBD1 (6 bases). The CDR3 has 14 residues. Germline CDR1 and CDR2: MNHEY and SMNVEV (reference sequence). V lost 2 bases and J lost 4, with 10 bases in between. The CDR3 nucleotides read TGTGCCAGCAGTTTAACAGGGCCCCCAGATACGCAGTATTTT. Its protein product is CASSLTGPPDTQYF.

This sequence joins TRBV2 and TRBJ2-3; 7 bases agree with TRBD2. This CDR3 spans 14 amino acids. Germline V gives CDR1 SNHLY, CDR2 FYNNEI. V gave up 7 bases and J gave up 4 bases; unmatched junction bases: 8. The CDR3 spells CASTGGSGADTQYF. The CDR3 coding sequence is TGTGCCAGCACCGGCGGGAGTGGGGCAGATACGCAGTATTTT.

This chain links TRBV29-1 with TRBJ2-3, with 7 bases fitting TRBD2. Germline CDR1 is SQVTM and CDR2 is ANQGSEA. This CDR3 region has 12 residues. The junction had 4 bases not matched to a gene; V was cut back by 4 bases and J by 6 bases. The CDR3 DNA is TGCAGCGTTGGAGGGGAGGGGGATACGCAGTATTTT. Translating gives CSVGGEGDTQYF.

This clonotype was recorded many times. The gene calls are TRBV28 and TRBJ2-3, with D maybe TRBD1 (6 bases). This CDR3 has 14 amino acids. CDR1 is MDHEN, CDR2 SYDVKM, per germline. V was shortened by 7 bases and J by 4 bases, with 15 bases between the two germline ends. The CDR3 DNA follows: TGTGCCAGCAACACGATCGAGGGGGCAGATACGCAGTATTTT. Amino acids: CASNTIEGADTQYF.

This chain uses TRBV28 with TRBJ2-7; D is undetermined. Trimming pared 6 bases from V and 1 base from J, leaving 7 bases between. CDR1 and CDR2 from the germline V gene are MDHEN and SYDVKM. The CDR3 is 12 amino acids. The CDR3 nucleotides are TGTGCCAGCAGGGCGGATTCCTACGAGCAGTACTTC. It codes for CASRADSYEQYF.

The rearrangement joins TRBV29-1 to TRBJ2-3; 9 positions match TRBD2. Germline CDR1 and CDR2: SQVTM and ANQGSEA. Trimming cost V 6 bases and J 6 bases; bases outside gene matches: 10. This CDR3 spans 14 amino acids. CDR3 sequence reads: CSVSLAGTRDTQYF. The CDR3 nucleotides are TGCAGCGTCTCCCTAGCGGGGACCCGCGATACGCAGTATTTT.